Below, one T cell receptor beta chain is given with its context. Its antigen is unidentified. Sequencing was performed with immunoSEQ multiplex PCR; in TCRdb, only in-frame clones are kept and a portion is missing. This sample has more than 2 million clones, with more than 90% found just once. The data belong to a study of shared clonotypes between healthy human individuals. Study context: Per-donor plates numbered three CD4 naive, three CD4 memory, two CD8 naive and one CD8 memory.

The germline CDR1 and CDR2 sequences are MGHRA and YSYEKL. V was clipped by 0 bases and J by 5 bases, with 13 bases between them. The length of the CDR3 is 15 residues. Study-wide results and limits: Investigators collected only blood, and repertoires in tissues likely differ. Few donors restricted represented genetic and exposure-history diversity.

The sequenced sample was naive CD4+ T cells sorted from blood. Subset: CD45RA+ positively selected. The chain uses TRBV4-1 and TRBJ2-5, with D perhaps TRBD1 (6 bases). This TCR derives from a man between 18 and 29 years old in good health. CDR3 loop: CASSQEGWQGETQYF. The CDR3 DNA sequence: TGCGCCAGCAGCCAAGAAGGTTGGCAGGGGGAGACCCAGTACTTC.